The clone carrying this TCR beta chain has only a few counts. Its antigen remains unidentified. RNA transcripts gave rise to amplified TCR beta CDR3 regions. An initial round of RT-PCR targeting the TCR CDR3 relied on the HTBI primer set. TCRdb re-called the multiplex PCR reads through MiXCR, storing one row per CDR3 protein. The sample has hundreds of thousands of distinct CDR3 sequences, just under 45% seen once. This entry belongs to a study of T cells in Graves' hyperthyroidism and ophthalmopathy. Findings of the study overall: Most thyroid clonotypes that were expanded above 0.001 also turned up in blood. Ophthalmopathy was predicted by the model a median of 6.5 months ahead of onset.

Diagnosis relied on clinical symptoms, serum thyroxine and TRAb, thyroid ultrasound and orbital computed tomography. Between the trimmed V and J ends, which lost 2 bases and 6 bases, there was a span of 8 bases. The CDR3 loop spans 13 amino acids. CDR1 is SGHTS, CDR2 YDEGEE, per germline. The V gene is TRBV5-8, the J gene TRBJ1-4, with D uncertain. Material: peripheral blood or thyroid tissue (not recorded which). This TCR derives from an adult man with Graves' disease, either hyperthyroidism or ophthalmopathy (not recorded which). As DNA, the CDR3 is TGTGCCAGCAGCTTCCCGGCGGATGAAAAACTGTTTTTT. Its protein product is CASSFPADEKLFF.